A selection of T cell receptor beta chains follows, all from one sample in a study of blood T cell repertoires in COVID-19. Some clones are missing from TCRdb's copy, which holds only in-frame ones; the method was immunoSEQ multiplex PCR. The data contain 200,000 to 250,000 clones, roughly four fifths of them singletons. Sequencing input: peripheral blood. Receptor source: an older man with acute or convalescent COVID-19. The CDR3 runs from the conserved cysteine through the conserved F or W. Fields, in order: J gene, D gene, clone size, V gene, CDR3 protein, CDR3 DNA. D genes are given only for firm matches. For some rows the clone size is stated as once, few or many, or as a class when expanded; others skip it.

>TRBJ2-3|NA|NA|TRBV3-1/TRBV3-2
CASSQDSGFRGDTQYF
TGTGCCAGCAGCCAAGATTCCGGGTTCAGGGGAGATACGCAGTATTTT
>TRBJ2-3|TRBD2|NA|TRBV3-1/TRBV3-2
CASSLWTSGGTDTQYF
TGTGCCAGCAGCCTATGGACTAGCGGGGGCACAGATACGCAGTATTTT
>TRBJ2-7|TRBD1|NA|TRBV11-1
CASSRQGAGQYF
TGTGCCAGCAGCCGACAGGGGGCTGGGCAGTACTTC
>TRBJ2-7|TRBD1|few|TRBV5-8
CASSLTGTGGYEQYF
TGTGCCAGCAGCTTAACCGGGACAGGGGGCTACGAGCAGTACTTC
>TRBJ1-6|TRBD1|NA|TRBV7-9
CASSIFPTGSNSPLHF
TGTGCCAGCAGCATTTTTCCGACAGGGAGCAATTCACCCCTCCACTTT
>TRBJ2-5|NA|NA|TRBV5-1
CASSRTPGHTTYQETQYF
TGCGCCAGCAGCCGAACCCCGGGACATACAACGTACCAAGAGACCCAGTACTTC
>TRBJ1-1|TRBD1|NA|TRBV5-4
CASSQNRGGRANTEAFF
TGTGCCAGCAGCCAAAACAGGGGGGGGAGGGCGAACACTGAAGCTTTCTTT
>TRBJ1-4|NA|few|TRBV21-1
CASSKPGQGNEKLFF
TGTGCCAGCAGCAAGCCGGGACAGGGGAATGAAAAACTGTTTTTT
>TRBJ1-2|TRBD1|once|TRBV11-2
CASSLLTGGVTGYGYTF
TGTGCCAGCAGCTTACTGACAGGGGGCGTTACAGGCTATGGCTACACCTTC
>TRBJ1-2|NA|NA|TRBV28
CASSLGAGNYGYTF
TGTGCCAGCAGTTTGGGGGCAGGTAACTATGGCTACACCTTC